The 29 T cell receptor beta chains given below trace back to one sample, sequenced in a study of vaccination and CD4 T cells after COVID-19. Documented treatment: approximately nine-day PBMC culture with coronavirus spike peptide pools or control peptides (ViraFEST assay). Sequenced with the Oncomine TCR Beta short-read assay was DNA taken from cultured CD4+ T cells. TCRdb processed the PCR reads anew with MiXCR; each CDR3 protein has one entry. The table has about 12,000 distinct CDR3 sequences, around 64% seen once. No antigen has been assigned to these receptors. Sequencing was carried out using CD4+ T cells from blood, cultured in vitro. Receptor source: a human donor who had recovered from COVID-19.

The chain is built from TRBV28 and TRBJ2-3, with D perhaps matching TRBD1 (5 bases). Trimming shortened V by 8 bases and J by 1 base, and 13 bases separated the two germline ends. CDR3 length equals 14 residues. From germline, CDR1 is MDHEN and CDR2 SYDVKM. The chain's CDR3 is CASSDSHGTDTQYF. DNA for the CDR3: TGTGCCAGCTCCGACAGCCATGGCACAGATACGCAGTATTTT. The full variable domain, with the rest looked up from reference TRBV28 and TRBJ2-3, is DVKVTQSSRYLVKRTGEKVFLECVQDMDHENMFWYRQDPGLGLRLIYFSYDVKMKEKGDIPEGYSVSREKKERFSLILESASTNQTSMYLCASSDSHGTDTQYFGPGTRLTVL.

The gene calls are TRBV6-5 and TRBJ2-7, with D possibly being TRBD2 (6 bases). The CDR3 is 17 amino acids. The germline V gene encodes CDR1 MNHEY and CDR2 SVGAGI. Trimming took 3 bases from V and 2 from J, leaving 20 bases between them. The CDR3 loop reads CASSYGELAAATYEQYF. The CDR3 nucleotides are TGTGCCAGCAGTTATGGGGAACTAGCCGCGGCTACCTACGAGCAGTACTTC.

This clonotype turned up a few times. For the CDR3, the DNA is TGTGCCAGCAGTCGACAGGGGAACACCGGGGAGCTGTTTTTT. Encoded protein: CASSRQGNTGELFF. The V call is TRBV6-1, the J call TRBJ2-2, with 7 nucleotides matching TRBD1. The CDR3 has 14 residues. V was clipped by 5 bases and J by 1 base; unmatched bases: 1. CDR1 MNHNS and CDR2 SASEGT come from the germline V gene.

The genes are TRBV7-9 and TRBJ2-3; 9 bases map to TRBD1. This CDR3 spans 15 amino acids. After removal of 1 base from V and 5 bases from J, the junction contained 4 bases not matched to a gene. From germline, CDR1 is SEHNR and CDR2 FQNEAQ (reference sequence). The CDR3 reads CASSLEGQGGDTQYF. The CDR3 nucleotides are TGTGCCAGCAGCTTAGAGGGACAGGGAGGAGATACGCAGTATTTT.

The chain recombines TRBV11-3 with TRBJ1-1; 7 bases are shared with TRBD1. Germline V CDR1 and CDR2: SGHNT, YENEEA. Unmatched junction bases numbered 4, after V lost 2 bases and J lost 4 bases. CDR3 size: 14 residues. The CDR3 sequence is CASSLPGGFTEAFF. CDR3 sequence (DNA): TGTGCCAGCAGCTTACCAGGGGGTTTCACTGAAGCTTTCTTT.

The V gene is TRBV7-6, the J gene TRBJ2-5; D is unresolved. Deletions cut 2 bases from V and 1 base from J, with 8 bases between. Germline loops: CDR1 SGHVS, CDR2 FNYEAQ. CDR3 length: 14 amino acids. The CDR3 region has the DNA TGTGCCAGCAGCTTACTGAACAGCCAAGAGACCCAGTACTTC. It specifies CASSLLNSQETQYF.

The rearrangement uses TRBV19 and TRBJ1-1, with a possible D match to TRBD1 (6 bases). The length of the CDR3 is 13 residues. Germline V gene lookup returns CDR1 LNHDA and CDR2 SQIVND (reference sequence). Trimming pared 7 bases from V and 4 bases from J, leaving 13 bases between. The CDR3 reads CASNHRAGTEAFF. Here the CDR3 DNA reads TGTGCCAGTAATCACAGGGCTGGCACTGAAGCTTTCTTT.

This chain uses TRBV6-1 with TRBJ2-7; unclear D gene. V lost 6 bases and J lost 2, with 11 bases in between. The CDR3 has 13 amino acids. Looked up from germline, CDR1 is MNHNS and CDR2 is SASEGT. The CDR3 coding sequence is TGTGCCAGCAGGGTCGACGGTACCTACGAGCAGTACTTC. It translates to CASRVDGTYEQYF.

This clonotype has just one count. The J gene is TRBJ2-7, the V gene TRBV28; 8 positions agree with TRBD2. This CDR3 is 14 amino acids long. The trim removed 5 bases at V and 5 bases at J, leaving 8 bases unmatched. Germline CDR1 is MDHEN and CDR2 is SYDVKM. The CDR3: CASSPPGGRNEQYF. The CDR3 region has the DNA TGTGCCAGCAGTCCGCCGGGGGGGCGGAACGAGCAGTACTTC.

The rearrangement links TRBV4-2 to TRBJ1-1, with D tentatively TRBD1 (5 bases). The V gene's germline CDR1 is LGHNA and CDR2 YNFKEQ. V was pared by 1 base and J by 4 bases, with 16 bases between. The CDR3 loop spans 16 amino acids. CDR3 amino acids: CASSQVQGGGGTEAFF. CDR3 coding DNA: TGTGCCAGCAGCCAAGTCCAGGGTGGAGGTGGCACTGAAGCTTTCTTT.

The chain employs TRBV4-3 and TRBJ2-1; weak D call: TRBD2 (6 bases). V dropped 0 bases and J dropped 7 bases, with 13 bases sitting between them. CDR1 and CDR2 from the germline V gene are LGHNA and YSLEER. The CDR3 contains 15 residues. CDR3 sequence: CASSQDSGSNNEQFF. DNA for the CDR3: TGCGCCAGCAGCCAAGACAGCGGGTCAAATAATGAGCAGTTCTTC.

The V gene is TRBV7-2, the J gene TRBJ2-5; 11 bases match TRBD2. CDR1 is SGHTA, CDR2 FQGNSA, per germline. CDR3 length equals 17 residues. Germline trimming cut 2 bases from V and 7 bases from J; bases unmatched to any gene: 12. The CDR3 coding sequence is TGTGCCAGCAGCTTAACCGGGACTAGCGGAGCTCCGGGGACCCAGTACTTC. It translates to CASSLTGTSGAPGTQYF.

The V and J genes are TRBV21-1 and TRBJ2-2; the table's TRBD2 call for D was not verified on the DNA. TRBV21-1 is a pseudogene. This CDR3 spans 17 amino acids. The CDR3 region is CASSFLAWCEYTGELFF. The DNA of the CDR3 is TGTGCCAGCAGCTTCCTAGCTTGGTGTGAGTACACCGGGGAGCTGTTTTTT.

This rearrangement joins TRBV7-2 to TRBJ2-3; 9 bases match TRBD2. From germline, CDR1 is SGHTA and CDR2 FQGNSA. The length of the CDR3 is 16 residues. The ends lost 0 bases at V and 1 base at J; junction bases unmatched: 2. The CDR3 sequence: CASSLASGGRTDTQYF. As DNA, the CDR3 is TGTGCCAGCAGCTTAGCTAGCGGGGGTCGCACAGATACGCAGTATTTT.

CDR3 sequence (DNA): TGTGCCAGCAGCACTTGGGCGGGGGGTGGAGAGACCCAGTACTTC. This encodes CASSTWAGGGETQYF. The chain joins TRBV11-1 to TRBJ2-5, with TRBD2 matching 8 bases. Germline CDR1 and CDR2: SGHAT and FQDESV (reference sequence). With 5 bases clipped from V and 4 bases from J, the junction kept 9 bases outside the gene matches. The CDR3 has 15 residues.

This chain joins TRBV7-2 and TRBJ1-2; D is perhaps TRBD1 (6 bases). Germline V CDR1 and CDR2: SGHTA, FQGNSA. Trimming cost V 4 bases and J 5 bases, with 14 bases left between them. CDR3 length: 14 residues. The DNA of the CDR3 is TGTGCCAGCAGCTCACCAACAGGGCGATATGGCTACACCTTC. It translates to CASSSPTGRYGYTF.

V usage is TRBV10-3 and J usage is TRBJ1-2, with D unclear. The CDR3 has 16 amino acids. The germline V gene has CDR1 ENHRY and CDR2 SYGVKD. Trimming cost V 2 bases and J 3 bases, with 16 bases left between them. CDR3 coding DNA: TGTGCCATCAGTGAGCCAACGGCCACCCGGGACTATGGCTACACCTTC. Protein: CAISEPTATRDYGYTF.

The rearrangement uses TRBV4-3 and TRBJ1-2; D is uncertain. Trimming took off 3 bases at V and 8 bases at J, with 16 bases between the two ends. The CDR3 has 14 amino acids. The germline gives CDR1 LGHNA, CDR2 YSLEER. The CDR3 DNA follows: TGCGCCAGCAGCCAGCAGACGGGGATTGGCGGCTACACCTTC. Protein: CASSQQTGIGGYTF.

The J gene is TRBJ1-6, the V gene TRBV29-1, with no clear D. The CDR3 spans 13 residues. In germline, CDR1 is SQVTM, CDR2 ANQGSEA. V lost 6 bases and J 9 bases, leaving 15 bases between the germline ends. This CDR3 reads CSVRYGRASPLHF. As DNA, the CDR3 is TGCAGCGTACGGTACGGGAGGGCTTCACCCCTCCACTTT. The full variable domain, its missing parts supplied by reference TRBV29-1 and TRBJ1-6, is SAVISQKPSRDICQRGTSLTIQCQVDSQVTMMFWYRQQPGQSLTLIATANQGSEATYESGFVIDKFPISRPNLTFSTLTVSNMSPEDSSIYLCSVRYGRASPLHFGNGTRLTVT.

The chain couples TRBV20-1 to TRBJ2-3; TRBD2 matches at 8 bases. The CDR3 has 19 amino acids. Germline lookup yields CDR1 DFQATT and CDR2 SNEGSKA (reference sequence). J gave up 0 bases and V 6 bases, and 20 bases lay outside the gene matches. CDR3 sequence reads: CSADPGSRKGGRSTDTQYF. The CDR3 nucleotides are TGCAGTGCCGATCCAGGGAGCCGTAAGGGCGGGAGGAGCACAGATACGCAGTATTTT.

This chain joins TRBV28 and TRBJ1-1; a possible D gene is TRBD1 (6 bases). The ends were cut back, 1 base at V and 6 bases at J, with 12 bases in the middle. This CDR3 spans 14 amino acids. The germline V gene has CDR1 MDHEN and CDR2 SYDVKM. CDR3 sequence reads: CASSLLGARAEAFF. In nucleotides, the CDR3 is TGTGCCAGCAGTTTATTGGGGGCGAGGGCTGAAGCTTTCTTT.

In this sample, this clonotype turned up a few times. The CDR3 nucleotides read TGTGCCAGCAGTTACTGGGACAGGGGGCGGCGTGAAGCTTTCTTT. Its protein is CASSYWDRGRREAFF. The rearrangement links TRBV6-2 or TRBV6-3 to TRBJ1-1; 12 positions match TRBD1. Trimming removed 1 base from V and 7 bases from J; junction bases left unmatched: 4. The CDR3 length is 15 residues. CDR1 and CDR2 from the germline V gene are MNHEY and SVGEGT.

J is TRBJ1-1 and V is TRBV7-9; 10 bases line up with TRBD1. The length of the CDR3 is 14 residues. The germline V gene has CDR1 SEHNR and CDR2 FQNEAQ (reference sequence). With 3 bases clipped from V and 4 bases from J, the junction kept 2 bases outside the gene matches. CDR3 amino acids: CASSFGTGATEAFF. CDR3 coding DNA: TGTGCCAGCAGCTTTGGGACAGGGGCCACTGAAGCTTTCTTT.

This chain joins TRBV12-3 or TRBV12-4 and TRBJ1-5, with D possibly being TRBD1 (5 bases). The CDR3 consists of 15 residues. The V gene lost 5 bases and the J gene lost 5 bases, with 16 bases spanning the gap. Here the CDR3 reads CASSPRGVGHQPQHF. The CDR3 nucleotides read TGTGCCAGCAGTCCGCGGGGGGTCGGCCATCAGCCCCAGCATTTT.

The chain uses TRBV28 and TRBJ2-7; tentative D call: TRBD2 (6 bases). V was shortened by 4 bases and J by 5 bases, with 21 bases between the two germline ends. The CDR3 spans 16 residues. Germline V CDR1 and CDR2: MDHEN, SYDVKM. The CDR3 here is CASSSTGGPLGNEQYF. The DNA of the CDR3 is TGTGCCAGCAGTTCCACCGGAGGGCCCCTTGGAAACGAGCAGTACTTC.

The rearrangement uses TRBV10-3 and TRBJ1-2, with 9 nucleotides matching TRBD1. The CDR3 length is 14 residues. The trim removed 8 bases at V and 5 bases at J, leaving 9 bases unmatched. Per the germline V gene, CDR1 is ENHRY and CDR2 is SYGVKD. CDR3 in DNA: TGTGCCATCTCCCGGGACAGGGTTGATTATGGCTACACCTTC. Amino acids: CAISRDRVDYGYTF.

The CDR3 bases are TGTGCCAGCAGTGAGACCCAGGGGAACTATGGCTACACCTTC. Its protein product is CASSETQGNYGYTF. The chain links TRBV6-1 to TRBJ1-2, with D possibly being TRBD1 (6 bases). Trimming removed 3 bases from V and 2 bases from J, with 10 bases in between. CDR1 is MNHNS, CDR2 SASEGT, per germline. This CDR3 is 14 amino acids long.

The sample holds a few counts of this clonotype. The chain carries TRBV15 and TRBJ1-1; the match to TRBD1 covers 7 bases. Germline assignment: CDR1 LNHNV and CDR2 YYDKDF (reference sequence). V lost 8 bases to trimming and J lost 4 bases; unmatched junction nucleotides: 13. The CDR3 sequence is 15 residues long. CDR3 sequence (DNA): TGTGCCACCGGCTCCGGGGTCAGGGGGACCACTGAAGCTTTCTTT. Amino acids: CATGSGVRGTTEAFF.

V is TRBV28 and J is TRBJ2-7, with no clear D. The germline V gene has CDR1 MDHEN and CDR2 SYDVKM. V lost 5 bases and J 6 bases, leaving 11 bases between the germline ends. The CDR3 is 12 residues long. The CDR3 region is CASSIPTSEQYF. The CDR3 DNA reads TGTGCCAGCAGTATACCAACAAGCGAGCAGTACTTC.